The clone carrying this T cell receptor beta chain was recorded only once. Its antigen remains unknown. The sample belongs to a study of T cell responses to AZD1222 COVID-19 vaccine. Study-level information: Pooling of second doses given at about 4 or about 12 weeks was done.

Sequenced by immunoSEQ multiplex PCR; TCRdb stores in-frame clones only, minus some. Of 110,000 to 150,000 clones in the sample, about 89% were seen once. Germline V CDR1 and CDR2: SGHTA, FQGNSA. CDR3 size: 15 residues. The germline V and J ends were trimmed by 0 bases and 7 bases, with 13 bases remaining between them. General study results and limits: Of the AZD1222 recipients, only five to seven were seropositive at baseline.

Sequences were derived from peripheral blood, sampled on day 0 of AZD1222 vaccination. The rearrangement links TRBV7-2 to TRBJ1-5; TRBD1 is a possible D gene (5 bases). This sequence was found in an adult in good health. CDR3 sequence: CASSLARGQGQPQHF. CDR3 bases: TGTGCCAGCAGCTTAGCCCGGGGCCAGGGACAGCCCCAGCATTTT.